Following are 7 T cell receptor beta chains from one sample sequenced in a study of blood T cell repertoires in COVID-19 (dated by TCRdb to the early 2020s). Library construction relied on the immunoSEQ multiplex PCR assay. TCRdb stores this immuneACCESS table with in-frame sequences only. Part of the clones is absent; in the studies checked, under half of the shortfall reflects unresolved V genes, and no reason is known for the rest. Recorded for this sample are around 250,000 clones; 80% to 90% of them occurred a single time. In total, the top ten clones hold roughly a tenth of the sample. Source material: peripheral blood. Receptors originate from a woman in her seventies with COVID-19, enrolled during active disease.

This clone was observed once. The chain uses TRBV11-3 and TRBJ2-1; 8 bases map to TRBD2. V lost 0 bases, J lost 1 base, and 8 bases stayed unmatched. Germline-derived CDR1 and CDR2 are SGHNT and YENEEA. The CDR3 length is 18 residues. In DNA, the CDR3 is TGTGCCAGCAGCTTAGATCTTTCTAGCGGGCTATCCTACAATGAGCAGTTCTTC. It yields the protein CASSLDLSSGLSYNEQFF.

This clone has more than one count but fewer than ten. The chain has TRBV10-3 and TRBJ1-5; possibly TRBD1 for D (5 bases). From germline, CDR1 is ENHRY and CDR2 SYGVKD. V lost 7 bases and J 0 bases, leaving 7 bases between the germline ends. The CDR3 is 13 amino acids. CDR3 coding DNA: TGTGCCATCACGACAGATAGCAATCAGCCCCAGCATTTT. It yields the protein CAITTDSNQPQHF.

V is TRBV27 and J is TRBJ2-7, with 8 bases identical to TRBD2. CDR1 and CDR2 from the germline V gene are MNHEY and SMNVEV (reference sequence). V lost 5 bases and J lost 3; bases outside the gene matches: 3. The CDR3 totals 13 residues. CDR3 coding DNA: TGTGCCAGCAGTCCCCGGGGGGGCTACGAGCAGTACTTC. As protein: CASSPRGGYEQYF.

V usage is TRBV11-3 and J usage is TRBJ2-2; 7 bases are shared with TRBD1. Germline trimming cut 4 bases from V and 1 base from J; bases unmatched to any gene: 9. Germline V gene data show CDR1 as SGHNT and CDR2 as YENEEA. This CDR3 has 17 amino acids. CDR3 sequence: CASSSRTQGWNTGELFF. DNA for the CDR3: TGTGCCAGCAGCTCGCGAACACAGGGGTGGAACACCGGGGAGCTGTTTTTT.

The V gene is TRBV24-1, the J gene TRBJ1-2, with 12 bases that match TRBD1. The CDR3 sequence is 17 residues long. Trimming at V came to 4 bases and at J to 6 bases, leaving 11 bases not matched to a gene. Germline values: CDR1 KGHDR, CDR2 SFDVKD. Here the CDR3 DNA reads TGTGCCACCAGTGACTCAATCGGGACAGGGGGCGCGAATGGCTACACCTTC. As protein: CATSDSIGTGGANGYTF.

The V gene is TRBV15, the J gene TRBJ2-5; the match to TRBD2 covers 10 bases. V shed 7 bases and J 4 bases; nucleotides not matched to a gene: 3. Germline V gene data show CDR1 as LNHNV and CDR2 as YYDKDF (reference sequence). This CDR3 is built from 13 residues. CDR3 loop: CATTSGSRETQYF. CDR3 DNA: TGTGCCACCACTAGCGGGAGTAGAGAGACCCAGTACTTC. The variable domain in full, with the rest retrieved from reference TRBV15 and TRBJ2-5, is DAMVIQNPRYQVTQFGKPVTLSCSQTLNHNVMYWYQQKSSQAPKLLFHYYDKDFNNEADTPDNFQSRRPNTSFCFLDIRSPGLGDTAMYLCATTSGSRETQYFGPGTRLLVL.

CDR3 region: CARLIQGQEETQYF. The CDR3 DNA is TGTGCCAGATTGATACAAGGACAGGAAGAGACCCAGTACTTC. The gene calls are TRBV2 and TRBJ2-5; 7 positions match TRBD1. CDR1 is SNHLY, CDR2 FYNNEI, per germline. The trim removed 9 bases at V and 3 bases at J, leaving 10 bases unmatched. The CDR3 contains 14 residues. Based on the CDR3 plus reference TRBV2 and TRBJ2-5, the full variable domain is EPEVTQTPSHQVTQMGQEVILRCVPISNHLYFYWYRQILGQKVEFLVSFYNNEISEKSEIFDDQFSVERPDGSNFTLKIRSTKLEDSAMYFCARLIQGQEETQYFGPGTRLLVL.